Here is one T cell receptor beta chain with its context. Its target antigen remains unknown. Base qualities are missing; no much larger clone stands one base away. Other DNA sequences of this sample code for an identical CDR3. Using the deep immunoSEQ assay, TCR CDR3 regions were amplified from genomic DNA by multiplex PCR. Genomic DNA extracted from each cell subset was distributed evenly over all wells of several immunoSEQ 96-well plates, and each plate served as one replicate. For sorted subsets, approximately 200 ng of genomic DNA, equivalent to 25,000 to 35,000 T cell genomes, went into each replicate PCR. The purified libraries were quantified using a Qubit 3.0 fluorometer, sized with a Bioanalyzer 2100, and then quantified again using the KAPA Library Quantification kit. Each immunoSEQ 96-well plate was sequenced on its own single-read 150-cycle Illumina NextSeq 550 flow cell. The paper's data handling went like this. The immunoSEQ output contained only junctional sequences without quality scores, so filtering could not match that applied to full-length reads. Sequences were annotated with PyIR, a Python wrapper for IgBLAST v1.9, using IMGT germline references to assign V/J genes and CDR3. Any read was removed if the V/J assignment was weak (E-value above 1e-6), the CDR3 was missing, or the read contained stop codons, out-of-frame junctions, or ambiguous translated residues. A V3J clonotype was defined by an identical inferred V gene, J gene, and CDR3 amino acid sequence. The percentage overlap between two repertoires was calculated by dividing the number of shared unique clonotypes by the size of the smaller repertoire. Richness of each repertoire was evaluated using RTK rarefaction, the Chao1 estimator, and Recon v2.1 estimates of unobserved clonotypes. Generation probabilities for all TCRbeta clonotypes obtained by the gDNA method from a handful of donors were computed using OLGA. Not all clones reach the TCRdb copy of this immuneACCESS table, which keeps in-frame sequences only. Checked studies attribute under half of the gap to unresolved V genes and leave the rest unexplained. The V and J calls and the clone size are those of that table, but D and trimming were determined from the DNA. This sample gives 450,000 to 700,000 clones in total; nearly 97% of them show up just once. The ten largest clones take up roughly 0.1% of the sample.

CD8 naive samples were obtained by positive selection for CCR7 among CD45RO-negative cells, yielding a CD45RA+CCR7+ population from which TemRA cells were excluded. The donors were healthy, HIV-negative adults who had no recently reported acute infections or vaccinations. Every donor was a Caucasian adult living in Nashville, Tennessee, USA. Blood was obtained by leukapheresis, after which PBMCs were separated by Ficoll-Histopaque density gradient centrifugation and cryopreserved in liquid nitrogen vapor phase. Analytical flow cytometry was used to check the purity and quantity of every magnetically sorted T cell population. Genomic DNA was isolated from every sorted fraction and measured by UV absorbance on a Nanodrop 2000c. These data are taken from a study of shared clonotypes between healthy human individuals (dated by TCRdb to about 2020). Background on the whole study: Three men and two women, aged 18 to 49 years, made up the cohort. For each donor, CD4 naive and CD4 memory were each run on three plates, CD8 naive on two plates, and CD8 memory on one plate. The study deeply sequenced blood TCR repertoires of about five healthy adults to estimate repertoire size and the extent of clonotype sharing between individuals. To increase sequencing depth and limit assay-specific biases, different laboratories used diverse techniques to prepare libraries and sequence TCR repertoires. Per donor, leukapheresis produced somewhere between about 0.85 and 8.9 billion PBMCs.

General conclusions and limits of the study: Approximately 5% of naive CD4, more than 3% of naive CD8, roughly 2.5% of memory CD4, and approximately 0.4% of memory CD8 clonotypes were shared across a handful of donors. Pairwise subsampling led to the expectation that sequencing depth would affect the degree of clonotype sharing among donors. The small number of donors limited the genetic and exposure-history diversity represented. Clonotypes shared by all four sorted-subset donors showed higher generation probabilities than non-shared clonotypes. Incomplete sequencing was indicated by rarefaction of sorted-subset datasets, despite the large sequencing depth. Naive subsets generally had larger estimated clonotype richness than memory subsets did. Sampling was restricted to blood, and TCR repertoires in tissue are likely to differ from TCR repertoires in blood.

From the cysteine up to the phenylalanine, the CDR3 has a length of 16 residues. Only the CDR3 portion is preserved as DNA: 48 bases, with reading frame beginning at the first base. V drops 0 bases and J drops 1 base, leaving 10 bases in between. Per the germline V gene (reference sequence), SGHNT is the CDR1 and YYREEE is the CDR2. Sequencing was performed on naive CD8+ T cells sorted from blood. What the cell subset or site label conveys for this sample: CD45RA+CCR7+. The sequence came from a woman in her thirties in good health. In this chain, TRBV5-4 is recombined with TRBJ2-2; a tentative D call is TRBD1 (5 bases match). The bases read TGTGCCAGCAGCTTGGGCGACAGAGGGAACACCGGGGAGCTGTTTTTT. Its protein reads: CASSLGDRGNTGELFF.